The 19 T cell receptor beta chains reported below all come from one sample, sequenced in a study of CD8+ T cells in alopecia areata. RNA, once extracted, was reverse transcribed into cDNA for use as the sequencing template. Profiled with immunoSEQ multiplex PCR; TCRdb holds only in-frame clones, not every one. The sample consists of more than 12,000 clones, under 65% of them appearing once. Peripheral blood samples and lesional scalp punch biopsies were obtained from alopecia areata patients. The sample here was skin, taken at week 0. Source of these receptors: a human donor with alopecia areata.

The chain couples TRBV21-1 to TRBJ2-7; the tabulated D call, TRBD1, remains unverified against the DNA. TRBV21-1 is shown as a pseudogene. The CDR3 is 14 amino acids. The CDR3 here is CASNKGDRDNEQYF. CDR3 DNA: TGTGCCAGCAATAAGGGGGACCGGGACAACGAGCAGTACTTC.

The rearrangement links TRBV5-6 to TRBJ2-1; 7 bases map to TRBD2. Per germline, CDR1 SGHDT and CDR2 YYEEEE. The CDR3 spans 14 residues. V shed 4 bases and J 6 bases; nucleotides not matched to a gene: 7. As DNA, the CDR3 is TGTGCCAGCAGCCGCGCCGGGGGGTTCAATGAGCAGTTCTTC. Translated, it gives CASSRAGGFNEQFF. Using reference TRBV5-6 and TRBJ2-1 for the parts outside the CDR3, the full variable domain is DAGVTQSPTHLIKTRGQQVTLRCSPKSGHDTVSWYQQALGQGPQFIFQYYEEEERQRGNFPDRFSGHQFPNYSSELNVNALLLGDSALYLCASSRAGGFNEQFFGPGTRLTVL.

This clone has just a few counts. V is TRBV4-1 and J is TRBJ2-3; D is ambiguous. This CDR3 region has 17 residues. V gave up 0 bases and J gave up 2 bases, with 15 bases separating them. Germline V gene sequence: CDR1 MGHRA, CDR2 YSYEKL. For the CDR3, the DNA is TGCGCCAGCAGCCAAGATCGCAACCTCCTGGTCACAGATACGCAGTATTTT. It codes for CASSQDRNLLVTDTQYF.

This clone is a singleton in its sample. The rearrangement links TRBV11-2 to TRBJ1-6; D is unresolved. Trimming left V 3 bases short and J 7 bases short, with 7 bases between. This CDR3 has 13 residues. CDR1 and CDR2 (germline): SGHAT, FQNNGV. The CDR3 spells CASSFIENSPLHF. The CDR3 DNA follows: TGTGCCAGCAGCTTTATAGAGAATTCACCCCTCCACTTT.

The chain couples TRBV9 to TRBJ2-5, with D unclear. Germline CDR1 and CDR2: SGDLS and YYNGEE. Trimming removed 4 bases at V and 5 bases at J, with 15 bases between. CDR3 length equals 14 residues. CDR3 residues: CASSPGPQGETQYF. The DNA of the CDR3 is TGTGCCAGCAGCCCAGGACCCCAAGGGGAGACCCAGTACTTC.

This chain joins TRBV7-9 and TRBJ2-5; a possible D gene is TRBD2 (6 bases). CDR1 is SEHNR and CDR2 is FQNEAQ in the germline V gene (reference sequence). The CDR3 loop spans 16 amino acids. Trimming left V 5 bases short and J 7 bases short, with 23 bases between. The CDR3 is CASSPPPGGAGGTQYF. CDR3 sequence (DNA): TGTGCCAGCAGCCCGCCTCCGGGCGGGGCCGGCGGGACCCAGTACTTC.

The chain employs TRBV28 and TRBJ2-6; no definite D call. From germline, CDR1 is MDHEN and CDR2 SYDVKM. V was trimmed by 5 bases and J by 1 base, leaving 15 bases between them. The CDR3 extends over 17 amino acids. CDR3 residues: CASSIPVLSSGANVLTF. The CDR3 DNA is TGTGCCAGCAGTATTCCCGTCCTCTCGTCTGGGGCCAACGTCCTGACTTTC.

The chain uses TRBV5-4 and TRBJ2-5; 9 nucleotides line up with TRBD2. J was trimmed by 4 bases and V by 9 bases; bases with no gene match: 13. Germline loops: CDR1 SGHNT, CDR2 YYREEE (reference sequence). CDR3 length: 15 residues. The CDR3 loop reads CATAPPAGGPETQYF. The DNA for the CDR3 is TGTGCCACCGCTCCCCCAGCGGGGGGTCCAGAGACCCAGTACTTC.

This clone came up a few times. V is TRBV7-2 and J is TRBJ2-1; D may be TRBD2 (5 bases). Germline CDR1 is SGHTA and CDR2 is FQGNSA. Trimming shortened V by 5 bases and J by 7 bases, and 9 bases separated the two germline ends. CDR3 length equals 12 residues. CDR3 in DNA: TGTGCCAGCAGCGGGTCGGGGAATGAGCAGTTCTTC. Its protein is CASSGSGNEQFF.

The chain employs TRBV28 and TRBJ1-6; 7 nucleotides agree with TRBD1. The trim removed 4 bases at V and 12 bases at J, leaving 12 bases unmatched. The CDR3 contains 15 residues. Germline CDR1 and CDR2: MDHEN and SYDVKM. CDR3 protein: CASSYRGPSGEPLHF. The CDR3 nucleotides are TGTGCCAGCAGTTATAGGGGGCCTTCGGGAGAACCCCTCCACTTT.

This chain uses TRBV13 with TRBJ1-6, with D hard to call. With 0 bases removed from V and 7 bases from J, the gap between germline ends came to 16 bases. The CDR3 is 17 amino acids. CDR1 PRHDT and CDR2 FYEKMQ come from the germline V gene (reference sequence). The CDR3 DNA is TGTGCCAGCAGCTTAGGTATCCCTAGGGCGAGGAATTCACCCCTCCACTTT. Amino acid sequence: CASSLGIPRARNSPLHF. Full variable domain (outside the CDR3, taken from reference TRBV13 and TRBJ1-6): AAGVIQSPRHLIKEKRETATLKCYPIPRHDTVYWYQQGPGQDPQFLISFYEKMQSDKGSIPDRFSAQQFSDYHSELNMSSLELGDSALYFCASSLGIPRARNSPLHFGNGTRLTVT.

This chain uses TRBV29-1 with TRBJ2-5, with TRBD2 matching over 7 bases. CDR3 length equals 13 residues. Germline CDR1 reads SQVTM; CDR2 reads ANQGSEA. V was clipped by 7 bases and J by 3 bases; unmatched bases: 8. The CDR3 protein is CSATGTNKETQYF. The CDR3 nucleotides read TGCAGCGCTACCGGGACTAATAAAGAGACCCAGTACTTC.

This rearrangement joins TRBV7-9 to TRBJ1-4; a possible D gene is TRBD1 (5 bases). The CDR3 totals 15 residues. With 3 bases removed from V and 3 bases from J, the gap between germline ends came to 11 bases. Germline lookup yields CDR1 SEHNR and CDR2 FQNEAQ (reference sequence). CDR3 in DNA: TGTGCCAGCAGCTTTTGGGGCGAAGCTAATGAAAAACTGTTTTTT. Amino acids: CASSFWGEANEKLFF.

The CDR3 spells CASSHPGQGRREQYF. CDR3 nucleotide sequence: TGCGCCAGCAGTCACCCCGGACAGGGGAGGAGAGAGCAGTACTTC. V and J are TRBV23-1 and TRBJ2-7; 9 bases match TRBD1. TRBV23-1 is an open reading frame whose function is uncertain. J lost 7 bases, V lost 3 bases, and 10 bases had no gene match. The CDR3 has 15 amino acids.

This clone was recorded once. The chain has TRBV4-1 and TRBJ1-4; no reliable D call. The CDR3 runs to 17 residues. The germline V gene encodes CDR1 MGHRA and CDR2 YSYEKL. With 3 bases removed from V and 8 bases from J, the gap between germline ends came to 22 bases. The DNA for the CDR3 is TGCGCCAGCAGCCATTTAAATTTCGGACCAGGAGGGGAAAAACTGTTTTTT. Translation gives CASSHLNFGPGGEKLFF.

This clone showed up just a few times. The J gene is TRBJ1-6, the V gene TRBV6-1; TRBD1 matches 9 bases. Germline V gene data show CDR1 as MNHNS and CDR2 as SASEGT. The CDR3 is 16 amino acids. With V trimmed by 4 bases and J by 1 base, 2 bases remained unmatched. The CDR3 loop is CASSVDRGSYNSPLHF. As DNA, the CDR3 is TGTGCCAGCAGTGTAGACAGGGGGTCCTATAATTCACCCCTCCACTTT.

This chain joins TRBV5-1 and TRBJ2-3; no reliable D call. From germline, CDR1 is SGHRS and CDR2 YFSETQ. This CDR3 comprises 15 residues. V lost 0 bases to trimming and J lost 0 bases, with 8 bases between them. CDR3 nucleotide sequence: TGCGCCAGCAGCTTGGAGGGCACCAGCACAGATACGCAGTATTTT. Translation: CASSLEGTSTDTQYF.

V gene TRBV6-6 combines with J gene TRBJ2-4, with D possibly being TRBD2 (5 bases). From germline, CDR1 is MNHNY and CDR2 SVGAGI (reference sequence). Trimming cost V 9 bases and J 9 bases, with 27 bases left between them. This CDR3 region has 16 residues. The CDR3 coding sequence is TGTGCCAGAAGCCCCATTCTTAGAGGGTCTTGGGGCATTCAGTACTTC. This codes for CARSPILRGSWGIQYF.

The chain couples TRBV7-6 to TRBJ1-4, with D tentatively TRBD1 (5 bases). Germline V gene lookup returns CDR1 SGHVS and CDR2 FNYEAQ. The CDR3 is 15 amino acids. V lost 2 bases to trimming and J lost 4 bases, with 11 bases between them. The CDR3 region has the DNA TGTGCCAGCAGCTTATCGGCCAGGGTTAATGAAAAACTGTTTTTT. Amino acid sequence: CASSLSARVNEKLFF.